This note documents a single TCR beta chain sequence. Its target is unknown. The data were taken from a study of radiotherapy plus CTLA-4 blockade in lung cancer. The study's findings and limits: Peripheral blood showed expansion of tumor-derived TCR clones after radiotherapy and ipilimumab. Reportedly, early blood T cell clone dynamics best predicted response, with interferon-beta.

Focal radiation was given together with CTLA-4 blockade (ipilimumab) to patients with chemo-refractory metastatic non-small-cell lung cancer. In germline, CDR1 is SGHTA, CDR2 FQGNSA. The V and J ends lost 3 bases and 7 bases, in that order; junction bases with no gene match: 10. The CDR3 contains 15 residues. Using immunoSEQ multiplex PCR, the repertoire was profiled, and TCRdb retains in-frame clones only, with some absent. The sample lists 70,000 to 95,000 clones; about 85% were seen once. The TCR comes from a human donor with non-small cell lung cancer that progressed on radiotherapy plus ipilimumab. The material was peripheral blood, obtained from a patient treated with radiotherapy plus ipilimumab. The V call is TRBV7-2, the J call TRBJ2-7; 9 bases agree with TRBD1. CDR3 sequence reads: CASSFAYRDRVEQYF. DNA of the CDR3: TGTGCCAGCAGCTTCGCCTACCGGGACAGGGTAGAGCAGTACTTC.